By proportion, the clone carrying this TCR beta chain is medium-sized. Conversion of TCR transcripts into cDNA relied on 5'RACE template switching, which added a universal primer site and UMIs. One entry per CDR3 protein, called by TCRdb with MiXCR from the 5' RACE reads. The top ten clones hold over 9.5% of a sample with approximately 27,000 distinct CDR3 sequences, about 5.5% of them seen once. This sample is drawn from a study of T cells after yellow fever vaccination. Study outcomes and limitations: Re-detected after boosting: most primary clones, more than 95% of CD4 and over 80% of CD8. Though weaker, the secondary response peaked faster, on day 5 versus 15. Almost none of the vaccine-responding clonotypes turned up in sorted memory subsets on day 0, the data showed.

Germline V gene lookup returns CDR1 SGHTA and CDR2 FQGNSA. V lost 4 bases to trimming and J lost 3 bases, with 13 bases between them. There are 14 residues in the CDR3. The material was PBMCs, either bulk or a sorted T-cell subset (CD4+, CD8+, memory, or dextramer-sorted; not recorded which), obtained 15 days after the yellow fever booster vaccination. This receptor was identified in a man younger than 40 who received the YFV17D yellow fever vaccine. The chain links TRBV7-2 to TRBJ2-7; D is uncertain. The CDR3 DNA sequence: TGTGCCAGCAGCTCGGCAGGTGGTGGCTACGAGCAGTACTTC. This sequence encodes CASSSAGGGYEQYF.